This T cell receptor (beta chain) was documented in a study of blood T cells in healthy people across ages. Trimming left V 5 bases short and J 5 bases short, with 12 bases between. This CDR3 has 13 amino acids. CDR1 SEHNR and CDR2 FQNEAQ come from the germline V gene (reference sequence). Samples had at least 6 million PBMCs isolated from them. Next came a second PCR, run for about 7 to 12 cycles, which used a sample-barcoded 5' primer along with a J-beta primer mix. TCRdb processed the 5' RACE reads anew with MiXCR; each CDR3 protein has one entry. The table lists hundreds of thousands of distinct CDR3 sequences, less than 70% of them singletons.

The specimen was blood. This TCR derives from a man at least 80 years old in good health. The J gene is TRBJ1-2, the V gene TRBV7-9; weak D call: TRBD1 (5 bases). The CDR3 here is CASSPPDKYGYTF. CDR3 coding DNA: TGTGCCAGCAGCCCCCCGGACAAATATGGCTACACCTTC. Full variable domain (outside the CDR3, taken from reference TRBV7-9 and TRBJ1-2): DTGVSQNPRHKITKRGQNVTFRCDPISEHNRLYWYRQTLGQGPEFLTYFQNEAQLEKSRLLSDRFSAERPKGSFSTLEIQRTEQGDSAMYLCASSPPDKYGYTFGSGTRLTVV.